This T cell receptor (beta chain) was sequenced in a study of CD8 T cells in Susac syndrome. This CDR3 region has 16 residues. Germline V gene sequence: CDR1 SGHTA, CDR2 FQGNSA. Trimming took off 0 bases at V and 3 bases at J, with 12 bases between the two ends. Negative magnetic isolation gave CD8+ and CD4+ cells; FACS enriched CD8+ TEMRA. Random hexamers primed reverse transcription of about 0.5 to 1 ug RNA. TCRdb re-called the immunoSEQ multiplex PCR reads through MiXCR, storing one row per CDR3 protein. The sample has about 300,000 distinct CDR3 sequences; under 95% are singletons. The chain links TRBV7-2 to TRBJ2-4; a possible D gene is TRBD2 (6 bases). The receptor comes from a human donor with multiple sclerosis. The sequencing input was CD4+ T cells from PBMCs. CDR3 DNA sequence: TGTGCCAGCAGCTTAGCCCGGGAGTTGGTCAAAAACATTCAGTACTTC. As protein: CASSLARELVKNIQYF.